Presented here are 20 T cell receptor beta chains from one specimen sequenced in a study of T cells expressing NK-cell markers. Reanalyzing the 5' RACE reads, TCRdb keeps one entry per CDR3 protein, without DNA. Its listing shows fewer than 400,000 distinct CDR3 sequences. Sequences were obtained from blood T cells: a sorted CD56 or NKG2C T cell subset, CD4+ or CD8+ T cells, or bulk PBMC T cells (not recorded which). The receptors derive from a man between 18 and 69 years old in good health.

The chain joins TRBV28 to TRBJ2-5; TCRdb designates TRBD2, a call that cannot be tested without DNA. This CDR3 region has 16 residues. Looked up from germline, CDR1 is MDHEN and CDR2 is SYDVKM. The CDR3: CASSSLGTSGKETQYF.

The chain links TRBV10-3 to TRBJ1-1; TCRdb outputs TRBD1, but without DNA this stays unchecked. Per the germline V gene, CDR1 is ENHRY and CDR2 is SYGVKD. CDR3 size: 15 residues. CDR3 loop: CAISKLDRANTEAFF.

This chain connects TRBV18 to TRBJ1-1; the D call from TCRdb, TRBD1, cannot be confirmed without DNA. Germline V gene lookup returns CDR1 KGHSH and CDR2 LQKENI. The CDR3 runs 15 residues. CDR3 sequence: CASSPIGTGDTEAFF.

This sequence joins TRBV6-5 and TRBJ2-7; there is no DNA to check the TCRdb D call of TRBD1. The germline CDR1 and CDR2 sequences are MNHEY and SVGAGI. The CDR3 covers 17 residues. The CDR3 sequence is CASSYSWMGQGANEQYF.

The chain couples TRBV5-4 to TRBJ2-1; TCRdb selects TRBD1, and the lack of DNA leaves this call unchecked. Germline V CDR1 and CDR2: SGHNT, YYREEE (reference sequence). This CDR3 is built from 16 residues. Here the CDR3 reads CASSLSWDRSYNEQFF.

This sequence joins TRBV6-5 and TRBJ1-5; TCRdb returns TRBD1, unconfirmable since there is no DNA. The CDR3 length is 14 residues. Looked up from germline, CDR1 is MNHEY and CDR2 is SVGAGI. Here the CDR3 reads CASSYRGAPWPQHF.

V usage is TRBV7-9 and J usage is TRBJ1-3; TCRdb calls TRBD1, which cannot be checked without DNA. Germline lookup yields CDR1 SEHNR and CDR2 FQNEAQ (reference sequence). This CDR3 is built from 16 residues. CDR3: CASSVSGTVSGNTIYF.

The chain uses TRBV5-1 and TRBJ2-2; TCRdb's D call of TRBD1 is untestable without DNA. The CDR3 runs to 16 residues. Germline CDR1 is SGHRS and CDR2 is YFSETQ. The CDR3 reads CASSQSRGPNTGEPFF.

The rearrangement links TRBV4-1 to TRBJ1-2; TCRdb gives TRBD1 as the D gene, but with no DNA this cannot be confirmed. The CDR3 loop spans 15 amino acids. Germline V gene sequence: CDR1 MGHRA, CDR2 YSYEKL. CDR3 protein: CASSQAGGFYYGYTF.

The V call is TRBV7-2, the J call TRBJ1-3. Germline assignment: CDR1 SGHTA and CDR2 FQGNSA. The CDR3 is 14 amino acids. This chain's CDR3 is CASSGASSGNTIYF. The full variable domain, in which reference TRBV7-2 and TRBJ1-3 provide the parts outside the CDR3, is GAGVSQSPSNKVTEKGKDVELRCDPISGHTALYWYRQSLGQGLEFLIYFQGNSAPDKSGLPSDRFSAERTGGSVSTLTIQRTQQEDSAVYLCASSGASSGNTIYFGEGSWLTVV.

This chain connects TRBV7-8 to TRBJ1-1; without DNA, the TCRdb call of TRBD1 cannot be checked. The CDR3 runs to 16 residues. Per germline, CDR1 SGHVS and CDR2 FQNEAQ. The CDR3 reads CASSKQAGNLNTEAFF.

This sequence joins TRBV19 and TRBJ1-5. Germline V lookup: CDR1 LNHDA, CDR2 SQIVND (reference sequence). The CDR3 loop spans 13 amino acids. The CDR3 spells CASSMSDLQPQHF.

The J gene is TRBJ2-7, the V gene TRBV20-1; TCRdb's D call, TRBD1, is unchecked because there is no DNA. Germline V lookup: CDR1 DFQATT, CDR2 SNEGSKA (reference sequence). There are 16 residues in the CDR3. CDR3 amino acids: CSARDGTGGEAGEQYF.

CDR3 sequence reads: CASSEAGQGGTEAFF. The J gene is TRBJ1-1, the V gene TRBV2. The CDR3 has 15 residues. Germline lookup yields CDR1 SNHLY and CDR2 FYNNEI.

The rearrangement uses TRBV7-2 and TRBJ1-5; the D gene TCRdb calls, TRBD1, cannot be checked with no DNA. The germline gives CDR1 SGHTA, CDR2 FQGNSA. The CDR3 contains 14 residues. The chain's CDR3 is CASSPGTGRKPQHF.

This chain uses TRBV3-1 with TRBJ2-3; lacking DNA, the TRBD2 call made by TCRdb goes unchecked. This CDR3 is built from 18 residues. From germline, CDR1 is LGHDT and CDR2 YNNKEL (reference sequence). The CDR3 spells CASSQQGITSGRTDTQYF.

This chain uses TRBV19 with TRBJ1-2; TCRdb's D call, TRBD1, is unchecked because there is no DNA. Per germline, CDR1 LNHDA and CDR2 SQIVND (reference sequence). CDR3 length equals 14 residues. CDR3 sequence: CASSGRVLSYGYTF.

The gene calls are TRBV5-1 and TRBJ2-3; the D call of TRBD2 rests on TCRdb alone, since no DNA is present to check it. Germline V gives CDR1 SGHRS, CDR2 YFSETQ. The CDR3 is 14 residues long. The CDR3: CASRTAQLTDTQYF.

The chain employs TRBV4-1 and TRBJ2-1; absent DNA, TCRdb's TRBD2 call cannot be checked. This CDR3 has 17 residues. Germline assignment: CDR1 MGHRA and CDR2 YSYEKL. CDR3 protein: CASSQETVGGARSEQFF.

This rearrangement joins TRBV6-1 to TRBJ2-7; TCRdb selects TRBD2, and the lack of DNA leaves this call unchecked. CDR1 and CDR2 from the germline V gene are MNHNS and SASEGT. This CDR3 has 15 amino acids. The CDR3 protein is CASSEQAGTRVPQYF.